This entry lists 9 T cell receptor beta chains sequenced from one sample in a study of shared clonotypes between healthy human individuals (dated by TCRdb to 2020 to 2022). Receptor libraries were prepared by the immunoSEQ multiplex PCR assay. TCRdb took over this immuneACCESS table, retaining in-frame rearrangements with V and J assigned. Such tables are incomplete; in checked studies, under half of the missing clones stem from an unresolved V gene, and the remainder is unexplained. The sample table lists just over 2,000,000 clones, 85% to 95% of them with a count of one. The ten largest clones add up to 0.13% of the sample. Sequencing was done on a sample of naive CD4+ T cells sorted from blood. The label giving this sample's cell subset or site can be read as: CD45RA+ positively selected. The origin of the receptors is a man between 18 and 35 years old in good health.

This clone was recorded only once. This chain connects TRBV29-1 to TRBJ2-5; TRBD1 aligns across 8 bases. The trim removed 6 bases at V and 4 bases at J, leaving 4 bases unmatched. From germline, CDR1 is SQVTM and CDR2 ANQGSEA. This CDR3 contains 12 residues. The CDR3 loop reads CSVVDRAETQYF. The DNA of the CDR3 is TGCAGCGTCGTGGACAGGGCAGAGACCCAGTACTTC.

This sequence joins TRBV30 and TRBJ1-1; D gene ambiguous. Trimming left V 4 bases short and J 1 base short, with 7 bases between. The CDR3 is 12 amino acids. CDR1 and CDR2 (germline): GTSNPN, SVGIG (reference sequence). The CDR3 nucleotides are TGTGCCTGGACCAGGTGGAACACTGAAGCTTTCTTT. Amino acid sequence: CAWTRWNTEAFF.

The rearrangement joins TRBV9 to TRBJ1-1; D gene uncertain. Trimming removed 3 bases at V and 2 bases at J, with 11 bases between. CDR1 SGDLS and CDR2 YYNGEE come from the germline V gene. The CDR3 totals 14 residues. The CDR3 loop reads CASSEDVANTEAFF. CDR3 nucleotide sequence: TGTGCCAGCAGCGAAGACGTAGCAAACACTGAAGCTTTCTTT.

In nucleotides, the CDR3 is TGTGCCACCAGCAGACAGACACTATACGAGCAGTACTTC. Translated: CATSRQTLYEQYF. The rearrangement joins TRBV15 to TRBJ2-7; D not certain. With 2 bases removed from V and 4 bases from J, the gap between germline ends came to 9 bases. The germline gives CDR1 LNHNV, CDR2 YYDKDF (reference sequence). There are 13 residues in the CDR3.

The chain is built from TRBV7-2 and TRBJ2-7; D ambiguous. The V end was cut by 2 bases, the J end by 0 bases, with 14 bases between. The CDR3 spans 16 residues. The germline gives CDR1 SGHTA, CDR2 FQGNSA. CDR3 in DNA: TGTGCCAGCAGCTTACCAGGAGTAAGGAGCTCCTACGAGCAGTACTTC. The encoded protein is CASSLPGVRSSYEQYF.

The chain is built from TRBV11-2 and TRBJ2-7; 10 nucleotides align to TRBD1. Germline loops: CDR1 SGHAT, CDR2 FQNNGV. The CDR3 extends over 15 amino acids. Germline trimming cut 4 bases from V and 5 bases from J; bases unmatched to any gene: 8. Here the CDR3 reads CASSSLRTGGHEQYF. The CDR3 region has the DNA TGTGCCAGCAGCTCACTTCGGACAGGGGGGCACGAGCAGTACTTC.

This clone came up once. The chain couples TRBV5-1 to TRBJ1-4; a possible D gene is TRBD1 (6 bases). V was pared by 4 bases and J by 7 bases, with 17 bases between. CDR1 is SGHRS, CDR2 YFSETQ, per germline. The length of the CDR3 is 15 residues. The chain's CDR3 is CASSQTGSEIEKLFF. In DNA form, the CDR3 reads TGCGCCAGCAGCCAAACAGGGTCTGAGATTGAAAAACTGTTTTTT.

This chain joins TRBV4-1 and TRBJ2-7; perhaps TRBD1 as D (6 bases). This CDR3 comprises 16 residues. Trimming removed 1 base at V and 1 base at J, with 14 bases between. The germline V gene has CDR1 MGHRA and CDR2 YSYEKL. CDR3 DNA: TGCGCCAGCAGCCAAGCGCCCGGACAGCTATCCTACGAGCAGTACTTC. Amino acid sequence: CASSQAPGQLSYEQYF.

The V gene is TRBV6-5, the J gene TRBJ1-3; D possibly corresponds to TRBD1 (5 bases). Between the trimmed V and J ends, which lost 6 bases and 0 bases, there was a span of 6 bases. Germline V gene data show CDR1 as MNHEY and CDR2 as SVGAGI. CDR3 length equals 13 residues. The CDR3 sequence: CASRGLSGNTIYF. CDR3 DNA sequence: TGTGCCAGCAGGGGGCTCTCTGGAAACACCATATATTTT.